This TCR beta chain was observed in a study of beta chain features in type 1 diabetes. Study as a whole: The patients were much like the healthy donors in age, gender and cell yields.

CD4+ cells of the naive, central memory, regulatory and stem cell-like memory types were sorted via CD45RO/CCR7/CD25/CD127/CD95/CD27. Study-wide results and caveats: High-TCR-expressing cells could be over-represented by cDNA sequencing. Moderate yet significant TCRB CDR3 shortening was seen in Type 1 diabetes patients in all four CD4+ subsets.

All of the isolated RNA was reverse transcribed, so expressed TCRB transcripts were sequenced. This table comes from immunoSEQ multiplex PCR, and its TCRdb copy is limited to in-frame clones, with some not included. This sample has 200,000 to 300,000 clones; roughly 15% occur once, and the top ten carry roughly 0.028%. Concerning this clone: The antigen is not known.

The sample was naive CD4+ T cells from blood. This TCR was recovered from a woman aged 35 to 49 in good health.

The CDR3 nucleotides are TGTGCCAGCAGCACTTCCGGGACAGCCTCCGGCACCCAGTACTTC. Translation: CASSTSGTASGTQYF. This chain links TRBV6-5 with TRBJ2-5; 7 bases map to TRBD1. The ends lost 6 bases at V and 8 bases at J; junction bases unmatched: 15. Per the germline V gene, CDR1 is MNHEY and CDR2 is SVGAGI. This CDR3 comprises 15 residues.